A single sample is the source of the 8 T cell receptor beta chains below, sequenced in a study of blood T cells in healthy people across ages (dated by TCRdb to the mid-2010s). Libraries came from 5' RACE. The sequencing machine was an Illumina HiSeq 2500. A second about 7 to 11 cycle PCR used a sample-barcoded 5' primer and a J-beta primer mix. The public sequencing data were trimmed at Q25 with fastp and processed into clonotypes with MiXCR by TCRdb, which kept only in-frame beta chains. Every distinct CDR3 protein forms one entry, paired with its most common genes and DNA. Present in this sample are more than 800,000 distinct CDR3 sequences, roughly 26% of which were seen just once. Together, the top ten hold around 16% of the sample. What was sequenced was blood. These receptors were obtained from a woman older than 75 in good health.

The gene calls are TRBV27 and TRBJ2-1, with 7 bases matching TRBD2. CDR1 is MNHEY, CDR2 SMNVEV, per germline (reference sequence). The V gene end was trimmed by 6 bases and the J gene end by 5 bases; junction bases not matched to a gene: 10. The CDR3 spans 15 residues. The CDR3: CASRRSSAGDNEQFF. The CDR3 nucleotides are TGTGCCAGCAGACGCTCCTCCGCGGGGGACAATGAGCAGTTCTTC.

The V call is TRBV7-2, the J call TRBJ2-5; TRBD2 agrees at 7 bases. Matching the DNA end better, TRBJ2-7 makes the J call doubtful. CDR1 is SGHTA, CDR2 FQGNSA, per germline. The CDR3 extends over 14 amino acids. The CDR3 DNA is TGTGCCAGCAGCTTAGGGCGGGAGAGCTACGAGCAGTACTTC. The encoded protein is CASSLGRESYEQYF.

This clonotype was recorded many times. The V and J genes are TRBV7-2 and TRBJ2-1; no firm D call. Trimming cost V 7 bases and J 6 bases, with 19 bases left between them. This CDR3 region has 15 residues. Germline CDR1 SGHTA, CDR2 FQGNSA. The CDR3: CASTTASRVSNEQFF. CDR3 DNA: TGTGCCAGCACTACCGCTAGTAGGGTCTCCAATGAGCAGTTCTTC.

The chain links TRBV10-3 to TRBJ2-3; 7 nucleotides agree with TRBD2. Germline trimming cut 0 bases from V and 4 bases from J; bases unmatched to any gene: 7. Germline-derived CDR1 and CDR2 are ENHRY and SYGVKD. The CDR3 sequence is 16 residues long. This CDR3 is CAISESIGRSSDTQYF. CDR3 coding DNA: TGTGCCATCAGTGAGTCTATCGGGAGGTCTTCAGATACGCAGTATTTT.

Regarding this clonotype: A much larger clonotype is one base distant, so this may be a read error. The chain combines TRBV6-5 with TRBJ2-1, with 12 bases lining up with TRBD2. The CDR3 consists of 15 residues. Germline V CDR1 and CDR2: MNHEY, SVGAGI. The V and J ends lost 6 bases and 3 bases, in that order; junction bases with no gene match: 3. The CDR3 nucleotides are TGTGCCAGCAGGAGGACTAGCGGGGACTACAATGAGCAGTTCTTC. Protein: CASRRTSGDYNEQFF.

This clonotype was seen many times. The chain joins TRBV3-1 to TRBJ2-4, with D possibly being TRBD1 (5 bases). CDR1 is LGHDT, CDR2 YNNKEL, per germline (reference sequence). This CDR3 spans 16 amino acids. V was cut by 1 base and J by 0 bases, with 10 bases left in between. The CDR3 bases are TGTGCCAGCAGCCAAGTAAACAGGCTAGCCAAAAACATTCAGTACTTC. It is translated as CASSQVNRLAKNIQYF.

The count of this clonotype is one. J is TRBJ2-4 and V is TRBV7-2; D gene unclear. Germline V CDR1 and CDR2: SGHTA, FQGNSA. The CDR3 length is 14 residues. Trimming took 1 base from V and 7 from J, leaving 11 bases between them. The CDR3 loop is CASSLVELRNIQYF. CDR3 in DNA: TGTGCCAGCAGCTTAGTGGAGCTTAGGAACATTCAGTACTTC. The whole variable domain, remainder taken from reference TRBV7-2 and TRBJ2-4, is GAGVSQSPSNKVTEKGKDVELRCDPISGHTALYWYRQSLGQGLEFLIYFQGNSAPDKSGLPSDRFSAERTGGSVSTLTIQRTQQEDSAVYLCASSLVELRNIQYFGAGTRLSVL.

The chain recombines TRBV20-1 with TRBJ1-5; D is perhaps TRBD1 (5 bases). V was clipped by 0 bases and J by 6 bases, with 12 bases between them. The CDR3 spans 14 residues. Germline lookup yields CDR1 DFQATT and CDR2 SNEGSKA (reference sequence). CDR3: CSARDRTGGQPQHF. The CDR3 coding sequence is TGCAGTGCTAGAGATCGCACAGGTGGTCAGCCCCAGCATTTT.